These 26 T cell receptor beta chains share one sample of origin, sequenced in a study of vaccination and CD4 T cells after COVID-19. Sequence data for DNA of cultured CD4+ T cells were generated by the Oncomine TCR Beta short-read assay. Using its own MiXCR run on the PCR reads, TCRdb lists one record per CDR3 protein. In the table there are about 15,000 distinct CDR3 sequences, over 50% of which are singletons. The treatment was: approximately 11-day PBMC culture with coronavirus spike peptide pools or control peptides (ViraFEST assay). These receptors' targets are unknown. The specimen was CD4+ T cells from blood, cultured in vitro. The receptors originated from a human donor who had recovered from COVID-19.

The chain carries TRBV4-2 and TRBJ1-2; D is uncertain. Germline CDR1 is LGHNA and CDR2 is YNFKEQ. The CDR3 consists of 15 residues. Trimming cost V 3 bases and J 3 bases, with 14 bases left between them. This CDR3 is CASSQPRAEDYGYTF. As DNA, the CDR3 is TGTGCCAGCAGCCAGCCCCGGGCGGAAGACTATGGCTACACCTTC.

The chain links TRBV6-5 to TRBJ1-2; no clear D gene. Per the germline V gene, CDR1 is MNHEY and CDR2 is SVGAGI. Between the trimmed V and J ends, which lost 0 bases and 4 bases, there was a span of 15 bases. This CDR3 is built from 16 residues. The CDR3: CASSYSIGESSYGYTF. For the CDR3, the DNA is TGTGCCAGCAGTTACTCGATAGGAGAAAGCTCCTATGGCTACACCTTC.

V gene TRBV20-1 combines with J gene TRBJ2-1; 10 nucleotides agree with TRBD2. Germline V gene sequence: CDR1 DFQATT, CDR2 SNEGSKA (reference sequence). V shed 3 bases, J shed 0 bases, and the junction held 5 bases outside the gene matches. The CDR3 consists of 16 residues. The CDR3 sequence is CSASSIAGGSYNEQFF. DNA of the CDR3: TGCAGTGCTAGCTCGATAGCGGGAGGCTCCTACAATGAGCAGTTCTTC.

This chain connects TRBV28 to TRBJ2-3; tentative D call: TRBD1 (6 bases). Trimming took 5 bases from V and 3 from J, leaving 21 bases between them. Looked up from germline, CDR1 is MDHEN and CDR2 is SYDVKM. The CDR3 covers 17 residues. The chain's CDR3 is CASSPTPGAGFTDTQYF. The CDR3 DNA is TGTGCCAGCAGTCCAACTCCAGGGGCTGGTTTTACAGATACGCAGTATTTT.

The chain has TRBV6-5 and TRBJ2-5; TRBD1 might be the D (6 bases). The germline gives CDR1 MNHEY, CDR2 SVGAGI. V was clipped by 0 bases and J by 4 bases, with 15 bases between them. The CDR3 spans 16 residues. The CDR3 coding sequence is TGTGCCAGCAGTTACTCTCGGGGACCCAGGGGAGAGACCCAGTACTTC. Encoded protein: CASSYSRGPRGETQYF.

This chain joins TRBV7-8 and TRBJ2-3; 13 bases are a match to TRBD2. The CDR3 has 17 residues. Germline CDR1 reads SGHVS; CDR2 reads FQNEAQ. J lost 7 bases, V lost 6 bases, and 13 bases had no gene match. CDR3 nucleotides: TGTGCCAGCAGGGATGACCGGACTAGCGGGAGCAGAAATACGCAGTATTTT. Translating gives CASRDDRTSGSRNTQYF.

This clonotype was observed a handful of times. The chain links TRBV19 to TRBJ1-2; D gene uncertain. Trimming took off 3 bases at V and 6 bases at J, with 14 bases between the two ends. Germline V gene sequence: CDR1 LNHDA, CDR2 SQIVND (reference sequence). The CDR3 contains 14 residues. The CDR3 here is CASSISQAGDGYTF. The CDR3 DNA follows: TGTGCCAGTAGTATTTCCCAGGCAGGTGATGGCTACACCTTC.

The V gene is TRBV19, the J gene TRBJ1-5; 9 nucleotides match TRBD1. With V trimmed by 4 bases and J by 6 bases, 10 bases remained unmatched. Germline CDR1 reads LNHDA; CDR2 reads SQIVND (reference sequence). This CDR3 has 16 amino acids. The chain's CDR3 is CASSTNPGTGSQPQHF. As DNA, the CDR3 is TGTGCCAGTAGTACCAATCCCGGGACAGGGAGTCAGCCCCAGCATTTT.

This clonotype was seen just once. The chain uses TRBV20-1 and TRBJ2-7; 9 bases are shared with TRBD2. In germline, CDR1 is DFQATT, CDR2 SNEGSKA (reference sequence). The CDR3 covers 14 residues. J was trimmed by 0 bases and V by 6 bases; bases with no gene match: 6. The CDR3 DNA reads TGCAGTGCGAATTTAGCGGGAGCCTCCTACGAGCAGTACTTC. It specifies CSANLAGASYEQYF.

J is TRBJ1-6 and V is TRBV27; TRBD1 matches at 7 bases. Germline CDR1 MNHEY, CDR2 SMNVEV (reference sequence). The CDR3 spans 15 residues. The junction had 7 bases not matched to a gene; V was cut back by 6 bases and J by 5 bases. The CDR3 sequence is CASSLDRADNSPLHF. The CDR3 bases are TGTGCCAGCAGCCTCGACAGGGCTGATAATTCACCCCTCCACTTT.

This chain links TRBV2 with TRBJ2-7, with 7 bases aligning to TRBD2. The CDR3 consists of 15 residues. Germline V gene sequence: CDR1 SNHLY, CDR2 FYNNEI. V was pared by 6 bases and J by 5 bases, with 13 bases of the junction left unmatched. CDR3 residues: CASRSFGGGPDEQYF. CDR3 nucleotide sequence: TGTGCCAGCAGATCTTTCGGGGGAGGGCCGGACGAGCAGTACTTC.

This chain joins TRBV7-2 and TRBJ2-5, with D maybe TRBD2 (6 bases). V dropped 5 bases and J dropped 9 bases, with 22 bases sitting between them. From germline, CDR1 is SGHTA and CDR2 FQGNSA. CDR3 length equals 15 residues. Written as DNA, the CDR3 is TGTGCCAGCAGCCCACAAGAGGGTGGGGGGAGAGCCCAGTACTTC. This encodes CASSPQEGGGRAQYF.

This clonotype was observed a few times. The chain combines TRBV15 with TRBJ2-7; D assignment may be TRBD1 or TRBD2 (5 bases each). The V end lost 1 base, the J end lost 2 bases, and 9 bases lay between the germline ends. CDR3 length: 14 residues. Germline loops: CDR1 LNHNV, CDR2 YYDKDF (reference sequence). The CDR3 nucleotides are TGTGCCACCAGCAGAGGGGACCTAACCTACGAGCAGTACTTC. Protein sequence: CATSRGDLTYEQYF.

This clonotype has more than one count but fewer than ten. The chain is built from TRBV9 and TRBJ1-3, with a possible D match to TRBD1 (6 bases). V was shortened by 6 bases and J by 8 bases, with 15 bases between the two germline ends. CDR1 is SGDLS and CDR2 is YYNGEE in the germline V gene. The CDR3 runs 13 residues. The CDR3 loop reads CASTGAAGDTIYF. In DNA, the CDR3 is TGTGCCAGCACAGGGGCAGCTGGGGACACCATATATTTT.

In its sample, this clonotype was seen a few times. The V call is TRBV28, the J call TRBJ2-7, with D perhaps TRBD2 (5 bases). There are 12 residues in the CDR3. Trimming took off 7 bases at V and 0 bases at J, with 7 bases between the two ends. Germline CDR1 is MDHEN and CDR2 is SYDVKM. CDR3 nucleotide sequence: TGTGCCAGCACTGGGAGCTCCTACGAGCAGTACTTC. It specifies CASTGSSYEQYF. The full variable domain, completed using reference TRBV28 and TRBJ2-7, is DVKVTQSSRYLVKRTGEKVFLECVQDMDHENMFWYRQDPGLGLRLIYFSYDVKMKEKGDIPEGYSVSREKKERFSLILESASTNQTSMYLCASTGSSYEQYFGPGTRLTVT.

V and J are TRBV20-1 and TRBJ2-5; a possible D gene is TRBD2 (5 bases). The germline gives CDR1 DFQATT, CDR2 SNEGSKA (reference sequence). Between the trimmed V and J ends, which lost 3 bases and 3 bases, there was a span of 11 bases. CDR3 length equals 13 residues. Here the CDR3 reads CSASLVGEETQYF. Written as DNA, the CDR3 is TGCAGTGCTAGTCTCGTCGGGGAAGAGACCCAGTACTTC.

The J gene is TRBJ1-1, the V gene TRBV20-1, with 7 positions matching TRBD1. J gave up 1 base and V 5 bases, and 4 bases lay outside the gene matches. Germline CDR1 DFQATT, CDR2 SNEGSKA (reference sequence). The CDR3 runs 13 residues. The CDR3 DNA sequence: TGCAGTGCTGGCACAGGGGCGAACACTGAAGCTTTCTTT. As protein: CSAGTGANTEAFF.

The chain combines TRBV5-5 with TRBJ2-7; TRBD1 agrees at 8 bases. The germline V gene encodes CDR1 SGHKS and CDR2 YYEKEE (reference sequence). Trimming removed 3 bases from V and 3 bases from J; junction bases left unmatched: 8. The CDR3 loop spans 15 amino acids. The DNA for the CDR3 is TGTGCCAGCAGCTCTCAGGGGGCCCCGCTCTACGAGCAGTACTTC. This sequence encodes CASSSQGAPLYEQYF. The full variable domain, its missing parts supplied by reference TRBV5-5 and TRBJ2-7, is DAGVTQSPTHLIKTRGQQVTLRCSPISGHKSVSWYQQVLGQGPQFIFQYYEKEERGRGNFPDRFSARQFPNYSSELNVNALLLGDSALYLCASSSQGAPLYEQYFGPGTRLTVT.

The V and J genes are TRBV20-1 and TRBJ1-3; no clear D gene. This CDR3 region has 16 residues. V was shortened by 3 bases and J by 4 bases, with 19 bases between the two germline ends. The germline CDR1 and CDR2 sequences are DFQATT and SNEGSKA (reference sequence). CDR3 amino acids: CSARGPWRVGGNTIYF. The CDR3 nucleotides read TGCAGTGCTAGGGGCCCCTGGAGGGTGGGGGGAAACACCATATATTTT.

The rearrangement joins TRBV19 to TRBJ1-2; D perhaps matches TRBD1 (5 bases). This CDR3 is 16 amino acids long. Germline CDR1 is LNHDA and CDR2 is SQIVND (reference sequence). V was trimmed by 3 bases and J by 6 bases, leaving 20 bases between them. The CDR3: CASSMLQADRADGYTF. In nucleotides, the CDR3 is TGTGCCAGTAGTATGTTACAGGCTGACAGAGCAGATGGCTACACCTTC.

V is TRBV4-1 and J is TRBJ1-1; 7 nucleotides line up with TRBD1. This CDR3 has 18 residues. Germline V gene data show CDR1 as MGHRA and CDR2 as YSYEKL. After removal of 4 bases from V and 0 bases from J, the junction contained 14 bases not matched to a gene. The CDR3 region is CASSRSGGQSFLNTEAFF. In nucleotides, the CDR3 is TGCGCCAGCAGCCGGAGCGGGGGACAGTCTTTTCTGAACACTGAAGCTTTCTTT.

The sample holds one count of this clonotype. Here the CDR3 reads CASSRGQGGGYTF. The CDR3 DNA sequence: TGTGCCAGCAGCCGGGGACAGGGGGGTGGCTACACCTTC. The chain is built from TRBV7-3 and TRBJ1-2; 11 bases agree with TRBD1. Germline assignment: CDR1 SGHTA and CDR2 FQGTGA. V shed 5 bases and J 7 bases; nucleotides not matched to a gene: 3. The CDR3 has 13 amino acids.

This clonotype was seen a handful of times. The V call is TRBV2, the J call TRBJ1-2, with 7 bases that match TRBD1. Germline CDR1 is SNHLY and CDR2 is FYNNEI. V lost 0 bases and J lost 3; bases outside the gene matches: 1. CDR3 size: 14 residues. The CDR3 DNA sequence: TGTGCCAGCAGTGAAGCGGGGACAGACTATGGCTACACCTTC. Protein: CASSEAGTDYGYTF.

The chain joins TRBV25-1 to TRBJ2-1, with D possibly being TRBD1 or TRBD2 (5 bases each). Germline lookup yields CDR1 MGHDK and CDR2 SYGVNS. Trimming took off 0 bases at V and 9 bases at J, with 15 bases between the two ends. The CDR3 is 15 amino acids. The CDR3 region has the DNA TGTGCCAGCAGTGAATACAGGGATCGGGCGGGTGAGCAGTTCTTC. Translating it yields CASSEYRDRAGEQFF. Using reference TRBV25-1 and TRBJ2-1 for the parts outside the CDR3, the full variable domain is EADIYQTPRYLVIGTGKKITLECSQTMGHDKMYWYQQDPGMELHLIHYSYGVNSTEKGDLSSESTVSRIRTEHFPLTLESARPSHTSQYLCASSEYRDRAGEQFFGPGTRLTVL.

In this sample, this clonotype turned up a few times. CDR3 sequence: CASSMGQTYEQYF. The CDR3 DNA follows: TGTGCCAGTAGTATGGGACAGACCTACGAGCAGTACTTC. The V call is TRBV19, the J call TRBJ2-7; TRBD1 agrees at 7 bases. This CDR3 is 13 amino acids long. From germline, CDR1 is LNHDA and CDR2 SQIVND (reference sequence). The V and J ends lost 3 bases and 2 bases, in that order; junction bases with no gene match: 1.

The chain has TRBV4-3 and TRBJ1-3; possibly TRBD1 for D (5 bases). The V gene's germline CDR1 is LGHNA and CDR2 YSLEER. The V and J ends lost 1 base and 2 bases respectively, with 9 bases between them. This CDR3 has 15 amino acids. This CDR3 reads CASSQVGEPGNTIYF. The DNA of the CDR3 is TGCGCCAGCAGCCAAGTGGGGGAACCTGGAAACACCATATATTTT.